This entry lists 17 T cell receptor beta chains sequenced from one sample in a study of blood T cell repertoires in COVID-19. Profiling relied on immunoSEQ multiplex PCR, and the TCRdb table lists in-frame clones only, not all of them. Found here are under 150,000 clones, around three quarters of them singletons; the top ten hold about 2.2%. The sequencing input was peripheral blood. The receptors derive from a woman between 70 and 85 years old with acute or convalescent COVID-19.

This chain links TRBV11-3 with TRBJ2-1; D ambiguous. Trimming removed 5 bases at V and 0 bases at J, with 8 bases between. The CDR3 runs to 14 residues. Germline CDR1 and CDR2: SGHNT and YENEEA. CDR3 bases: TGTGCCAGCAGCCCCTTTAGCTCCTACAATGAGCAGTTCTTC. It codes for CASSPFSSYNEQFF.

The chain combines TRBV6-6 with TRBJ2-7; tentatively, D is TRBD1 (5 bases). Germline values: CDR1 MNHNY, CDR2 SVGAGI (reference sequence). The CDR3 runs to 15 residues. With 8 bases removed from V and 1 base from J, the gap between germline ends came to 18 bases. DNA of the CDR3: TGTGCCAGCTCCCTTTACGGGCAGGGTTCCTACGAGCAGTACTTC. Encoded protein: CASSLYGQGSYEQYF.

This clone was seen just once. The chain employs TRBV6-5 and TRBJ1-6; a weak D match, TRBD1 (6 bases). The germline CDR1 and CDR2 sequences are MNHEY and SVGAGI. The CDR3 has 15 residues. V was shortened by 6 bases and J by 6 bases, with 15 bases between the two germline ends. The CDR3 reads CASRSGDTFNSPLHF. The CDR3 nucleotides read TGTGCCAGCAGGTCAGGGGATACTTTTAATTCACCCCTCCACTTT.

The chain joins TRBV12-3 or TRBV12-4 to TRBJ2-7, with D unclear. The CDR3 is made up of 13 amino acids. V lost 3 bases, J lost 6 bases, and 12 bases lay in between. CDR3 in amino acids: CASSLAHLREQYF. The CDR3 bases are TGTGCCAGCAGTTTGGCCCATCTTCGCGAGCAGTACTTC.

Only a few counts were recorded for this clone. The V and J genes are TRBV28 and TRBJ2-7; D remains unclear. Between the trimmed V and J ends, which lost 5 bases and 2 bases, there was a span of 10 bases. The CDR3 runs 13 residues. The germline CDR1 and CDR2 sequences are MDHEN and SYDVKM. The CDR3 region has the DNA TGTGCCAGCAGTCCTGAAGAGGCCTACGAGCAGTACTTC. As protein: CASSPEEAYEQYF.

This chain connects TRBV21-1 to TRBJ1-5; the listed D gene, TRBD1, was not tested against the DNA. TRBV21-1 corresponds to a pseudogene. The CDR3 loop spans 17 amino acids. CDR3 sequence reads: CASSKAGVFSQHQPQHF. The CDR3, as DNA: TGTGCCAGCAGCAAGGCAGGGGTGTTCAGTCAGCATCAGCCCCAGCATTTT.

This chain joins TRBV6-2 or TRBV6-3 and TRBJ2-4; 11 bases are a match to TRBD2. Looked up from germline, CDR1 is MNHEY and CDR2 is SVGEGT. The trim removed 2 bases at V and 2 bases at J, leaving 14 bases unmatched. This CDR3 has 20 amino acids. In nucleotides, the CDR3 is TGTGCCAGCAGTTACGTCTTAGCGGGAGGGGTGAGCGGGACCAAAAACATTCAGTACTTC. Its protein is CASSYVLAGGVSGTKNIQYF.

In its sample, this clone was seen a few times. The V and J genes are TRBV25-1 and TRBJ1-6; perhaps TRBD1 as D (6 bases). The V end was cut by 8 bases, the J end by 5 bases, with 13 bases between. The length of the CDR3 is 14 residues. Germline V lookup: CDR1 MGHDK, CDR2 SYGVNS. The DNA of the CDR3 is TGTGCCAGCCGACAGGCTGGAGATAATTCACCCCTCCACTTT. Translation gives CASRQAGDNSPLHF.

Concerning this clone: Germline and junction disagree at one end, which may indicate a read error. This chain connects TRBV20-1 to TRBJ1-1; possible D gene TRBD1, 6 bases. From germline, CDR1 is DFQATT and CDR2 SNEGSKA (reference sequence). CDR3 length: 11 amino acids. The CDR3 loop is CSVRTGYEAFF. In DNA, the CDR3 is TGCAGTGTTAGAACAGGGTATGAAGCTTTCTTT.

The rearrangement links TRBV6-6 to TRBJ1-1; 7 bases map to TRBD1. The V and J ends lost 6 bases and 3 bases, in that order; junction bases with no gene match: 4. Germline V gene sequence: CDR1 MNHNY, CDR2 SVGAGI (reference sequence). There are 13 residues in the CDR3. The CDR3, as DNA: TGTGCCAGCAGACGCGGGACAGACACTGAAGCTTTCTTT. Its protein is CASRRGTDTEAFF.

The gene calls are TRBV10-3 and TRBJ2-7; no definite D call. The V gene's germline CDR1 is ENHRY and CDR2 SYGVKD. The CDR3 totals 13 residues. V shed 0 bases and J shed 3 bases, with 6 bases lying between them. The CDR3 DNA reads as TGTGCCATCAGTGAGTCCCAACACTACGAGCAGTACTTC. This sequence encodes CAISESQHYEQYF.

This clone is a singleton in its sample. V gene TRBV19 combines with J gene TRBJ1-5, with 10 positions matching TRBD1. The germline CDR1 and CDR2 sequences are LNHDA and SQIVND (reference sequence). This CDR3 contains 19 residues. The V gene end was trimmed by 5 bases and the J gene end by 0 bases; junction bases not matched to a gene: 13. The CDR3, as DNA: TGTGCCAGTAGTTCATTCGGGACAGGGGCATTTTATAGCAATCAGCCCCAGCATTTT. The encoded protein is CASSSFGTGAFYSNQPQHF.

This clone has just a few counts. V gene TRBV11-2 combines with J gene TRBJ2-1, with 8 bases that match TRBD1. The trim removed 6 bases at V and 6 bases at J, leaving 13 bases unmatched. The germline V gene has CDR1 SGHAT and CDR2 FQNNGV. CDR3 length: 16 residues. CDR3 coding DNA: TGTGCCAGCAGACCTATCAGGGGGCCGAACTTCAATGAGCAGTTCTTC. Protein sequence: CASRPIRGPNFNEQFF.

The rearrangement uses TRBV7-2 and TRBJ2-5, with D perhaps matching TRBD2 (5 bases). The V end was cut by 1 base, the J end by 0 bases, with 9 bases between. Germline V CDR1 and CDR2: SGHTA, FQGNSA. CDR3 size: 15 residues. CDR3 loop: CASSLERGYQETQYF. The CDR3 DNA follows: TGTGCCAGCAGCTTAGAAAGAGGGTACCAAGAGACCCAGTACTTC. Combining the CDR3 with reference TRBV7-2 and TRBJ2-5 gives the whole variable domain GAGVSQSPSNKVTEKGKDVELRCDPISGHTALYWYRQSLGQGLEFLIYFQGNSAPDKSGLPSDRFSAERTGGSVSTLTIQRTQQEDSAVYLCASSLERGYQETQYFGPGTRLLVL.

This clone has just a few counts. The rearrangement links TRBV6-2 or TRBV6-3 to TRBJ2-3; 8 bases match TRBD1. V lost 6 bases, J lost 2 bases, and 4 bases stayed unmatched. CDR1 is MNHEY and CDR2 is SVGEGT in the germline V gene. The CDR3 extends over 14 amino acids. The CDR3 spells CASSRGLHTDTQYF. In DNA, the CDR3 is TGTGCCAGCAGCAGGGGGCTGCACACAGATACGCAGTATTTT.

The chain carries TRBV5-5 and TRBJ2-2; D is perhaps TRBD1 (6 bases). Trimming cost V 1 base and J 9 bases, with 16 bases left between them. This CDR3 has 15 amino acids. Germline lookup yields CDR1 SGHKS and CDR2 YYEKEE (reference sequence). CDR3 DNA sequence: TGTGCCAGCAGCTTGTTGGGACAAACGCTGAGGGAGCTGTTTTTT. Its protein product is CASSLLGQTLRELFF.

The DNA of the CDR3 is TGCGCCAGCAGCGGATGGACTAGCGGGAGCGATGAGCAGTTCTTC. This encodes CASSGWTSGSDEQFF. The V call is TRBV5-1, the J call TRBJ2-1, with 13 bases aligning to TRBD2. The V segment lost 4 bases and the J segment 8 bases; nucleotides outside the gene matches: 6. The CDR3 covers 15 residues. Looked up from germline, CDR1 is SGHRS and CDR2 is YFSETQ.